A selection of T cell receptor beta chains follows, all from one sample in a study of spatial heterogeneity in lung cancer. MiXCR was run by TCRdb on the 5' RACE reads, yielding one entry per CDR3 protein. This repertoire shows 27,000 or so distinct CDR3 sequences, about 5.2% found once; its top ten account for more than 20%. Specimen: PBMCs, collected at follow-up. Receptors originate from a female donor with early-stage non-small cell lung cancer. CDR3s leave out the opening cysteine and the closing phenylalanine or tryptophan.

>TRBJ1-5|TRBV6-2/TRBV6-3
ASSYPGHADRSLGNQPQH
>TRBJ2-2|TRBV12-3/TRBV12-4
ASRSLAAGELF
>TRBJ2-3|TRBV7-2
ASSPPGGRGEAQY
>TRBJ2-7|TRBV10-3
AISERGNEQY
>TRBJ2-3|TRBV24-1
ATSKGVGSTDTQY
>TRBJ2-2|TRBV4-2
ASSQSAGVRVGELF
>TRBJ2-1|TRBV12-3/TRBV12-4
ASSSPLGSTHNEQF
>TRBJ2-3|TRBV28
ASSPGTGGLDTQY
>TRBJ1-5|TRBV28
ASSLAQASNQPQH
>TRBJ2-3|TRBV7-9
ASSLVIKPSTDTQY
>TRBJ1-6|TRBV2
ASSDRGRAYNSPLH
>TRBJ2-7|TRBV2
ASSHRIASYEQY
>TRBJ2-1|TRBV5-5
ASSFPPGEQF
>TRBJ1-4|TRBV2
ASNSGTGGFKLF
>TRBJ2-3|TRBV7-9
ASSDGTSGYTDTQY
>TRBJ2-2|TRBV28
ASSSGGENTGELF
>TRBJ2-5|TRBV7-2
ASSLGFQETQY
>TRBJ2-5|TRBV3-1
ASSWQETQY
>TRBJ1-5|TRBV2
ASRDDGANQPQH
>TRBJ1-1|TRBV20-1
SAREGYNTEAF
>TRBJ2-7|TRBV6-1
ARSEYEQY
>TRBJ2-1|TRBV5-1
ASSLAGARSYEQF
>TRBJ2-5|TRBV6-1
ASSPTSGGALETQY
>TRBJ1-2|TRBV15
ATSRDRTGTDGYT
>TRBJ2-2|TRBV20-1
SARSDGVPGELF
>TRBJ1-6|TRBV20-1
SASRRATTSSYNSPLH
>TRBJ2-1|TRBV3-1
ASSQESGGSEQF
>TRBJ2-2|TRBV9
ASSASHVELF
>TRBJ2-3|TRBV29-1
SVQREATDTQY
>TRBJ1-2|TRBV7-9
ASSWGQAVAYGYT
>TRBJ2-3|TRBV7-2
ASSLDVGADTQY
>TRBJ2-1|TRBV13
ASSLYSRSNSRSSYNEQF
>TRBJ1-6|TRBV2
ASSQGLWNSPLH
>TRBJ2-1|TRBV10-3
AMGTGTQNEQF
>TRBJ2-7|TRBV20-1
SARVSRAGAHEQY
>TRBJ2-5|TRBV19
ASSSGPSGETQY
>TRBJ2-3|TRBV12-3/TRBV12-4
ASSLSGGSTDTQY
>TRBJ2-1|TRBV7-3
ASSFRGGEQF
>TRBJ2-7|TRBV15
ATSRGREGTYEQY
>TRBJ2-3|TRBV15
ATSSGRNTDTQY
>TRBJ2-4|TRBV5-6
ASSLAGVENIQY
>TRBJ2-5|TRBV6-1
ASSEYGRGETQY
>TRBJ2-1|TRBV6-1
ASSGWRDGLYNEQF
>TRBJ2-3|TRBV3-1
ASSQVGGSTDTQY
>TRBJ2-7|TRBV5-1
ASSLDRAQDEQY
>TRBJ2-1|TRBV20-1
SARGWDVSYNEQF
>TRBJ2-3|TRBV5-1
ASSSLGVVTDTQY
>TRBJ2-1|TRBV11-1
ASSLAPYNEQF
>TRBJ2-7|TRBV30
AWSVGVSYEQY
>TRBJ1-6|TRBV27
ASSHNQGDYNSPLH
>TRBJ2-1|TRBV9
ASSVRPVSGNEQF
>TRBJ2-1|TRBV6-5
ASSYSANNNEQF